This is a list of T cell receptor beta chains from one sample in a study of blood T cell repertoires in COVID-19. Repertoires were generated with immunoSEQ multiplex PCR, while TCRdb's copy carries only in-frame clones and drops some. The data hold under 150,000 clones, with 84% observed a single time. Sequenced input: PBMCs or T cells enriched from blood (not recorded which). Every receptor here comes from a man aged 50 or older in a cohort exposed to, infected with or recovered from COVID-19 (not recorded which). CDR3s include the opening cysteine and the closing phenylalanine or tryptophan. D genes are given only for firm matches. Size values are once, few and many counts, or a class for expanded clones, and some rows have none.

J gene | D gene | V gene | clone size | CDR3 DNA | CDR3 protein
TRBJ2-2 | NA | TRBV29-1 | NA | TGCAGCGGAACAGGGCGAACCGGGGAGCTGTTTTTT | CSGTGRTGELFF
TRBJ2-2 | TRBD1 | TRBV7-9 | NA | TGTGCCAGCAGCCTAGGGACAGCGAACACCGGGGAGCTGTTTTTT | CASSLGTANTGELFF
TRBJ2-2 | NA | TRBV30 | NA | TGTGCCTGGAGTGTACGGCAGGGTAGGACCGGGGAGCTGTTTTTT | CAWSVRQGRTGELFF
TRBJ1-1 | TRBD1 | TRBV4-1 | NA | TGCGCCAGCAGCCAAGTAGAAGGGGGACAGGTCGATGGAGCTTTCTTT | CASSQVEGGQVDGAFF
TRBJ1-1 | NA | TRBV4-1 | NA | TGCGCCAGCAGCCCAAGCCAGGGATCCATTGAAGCTTTCTTT | CASSPSQGSIEAFF
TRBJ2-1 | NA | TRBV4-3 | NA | TGCGCCAGCAGCAACAGGGTCTACAATGAGCAGTTCTTC | CASSNRVYNEQFF
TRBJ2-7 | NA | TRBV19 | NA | TGTGCCAGTAGTATCGGACTTAACAACGAGCAGTACTTC | CASSIGLNNEQYF
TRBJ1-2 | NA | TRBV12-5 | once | TGTGCTAGTGGTTTGCCACGGGTGGAGGGCTACACCTTC | CASGLPRVEGYTF
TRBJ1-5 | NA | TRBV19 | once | TGTGCCAGCGCCATACTGAGCAATCAGCCCCAGCATTTT | CASAILSNQPQHF
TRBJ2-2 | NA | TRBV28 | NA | TGTGCCAGCAGTTCAGGGGCGAGCGGCACCGGGGAGCTGTTTTTT | CASSSGASGTGELFF
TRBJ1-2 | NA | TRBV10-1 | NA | TGCGCCAGCAGTGGTTACTTGCCGAGGAACTATGGCTACACCTTC | CASSGYLPRNYGYTF
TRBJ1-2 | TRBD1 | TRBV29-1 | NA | TGCAGCGGGGGGGACAGGGAAGGTGAAGGCTACACCTTC | CSGGDREGEGYTF
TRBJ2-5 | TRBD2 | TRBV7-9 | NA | TGTGCCAGCAGCCCGGGACTAGCGGGATCGACCCAGTACTTC | CASSPGLAGSTQYF
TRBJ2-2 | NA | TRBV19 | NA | TGTGCCAGTAGTATAGTACCAGGGGTTGAGGAGCTGTTTTTT | CASSIVPGVEELFF
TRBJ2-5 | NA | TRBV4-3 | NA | TGCGCCAGCAGCCAAGTATGGGGGCCCCAAGAGACCCAGTACTTC | CASSQVWGPQETQYF
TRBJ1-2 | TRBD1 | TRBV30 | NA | TGTGCCTGGAGTGTTCAGGGGGCGGGCGGCTACACCTTC | CAWSVQGAGGYTF
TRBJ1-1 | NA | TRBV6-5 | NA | TGTGCCAGCAGGAGCCAAGATGAAGCTTTCTTT | CASRSQDEAFF
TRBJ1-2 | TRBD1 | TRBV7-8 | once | TGTGCCAGCACGCCGACAGGGAACTCTAACTATGGCTACACCTTC | CASTPTGNSNYGYTF
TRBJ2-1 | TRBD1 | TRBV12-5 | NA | TGTGCTAGTGGTCCCCCGGACAGGGGGCTGGAGTTCTTC | CASGPPDRGLEFF
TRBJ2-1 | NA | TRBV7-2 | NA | TGTGCCAGCAGCTTAGGGGCAGCCTTTAGCTACAATGAGCAGTTCTTC | CASSLGAAFSYNEQFF
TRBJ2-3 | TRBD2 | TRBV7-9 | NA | TGTGCCAGCAGAGCCCTAGCGGGGGGGGCAGATACGCAGTATTTT | CASRALAGGADTQYF
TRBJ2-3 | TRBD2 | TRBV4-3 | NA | TGCGCCAGCAGCCAAGAACCTAGCGGGGGATCAGATACGCAGTATTTT | CASSQEPSGGSDTQYF
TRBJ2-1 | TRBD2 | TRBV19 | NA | TGTGCCAGTAGTATGAGTCTAGCGGGAACCTACAATGAGCAGTTCTTC | CASSMSLAGTYNEQFF
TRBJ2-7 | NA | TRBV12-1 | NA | TGTGCCAGCACCTTTCCCCCTTCGCGGGGGGACTCCTACGAGCAGTACTTC | CASTFPPSRGDSYEQYF
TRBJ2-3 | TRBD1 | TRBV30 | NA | TGTGCCTGGAGTGCCTCTGGGACAGTCACAGATACGCAGTATTTT | CAWSASGTVTDTQYF
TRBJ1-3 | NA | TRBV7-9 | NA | TGTGCCAGCAGCTCCAGGGAGGACACCATATATTTT | CASSSREDTIYF
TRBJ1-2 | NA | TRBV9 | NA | TGTGCCAGCAGCGCAGCCGCAGAGAAGGGGAAATATGGCTACACCTTC | CASSAAAEKGKYGYTF
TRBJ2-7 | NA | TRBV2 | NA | TGTGCCAGTACATGGCAGCCCGGGGAGCAGTACTTC | CASTWQPGEQYF